One T cell receptor (beta chain) is described in this entry. J gave up 8 bases and V 3 bases, and 7 bases lay outside the gene matches. The length of the CDR3 is 14 residues. Germline CDR1 and CDR2: SEHNR and FQNEAQ (reference sequence). Repertoires were generated with immunoSEQ multiplex PCR, while TCRdb's copy carries only in-frame clones and drops some. The sample lists about 240,000 clones; 82% were seen once. This sample was included in a study of blood T cell repertoires in COVID-19. Study-level information: COVID-19 samples from acute and convalescent phases originated in the United States, Italy and Spain. T cells, B-cell-depleted T cells, or PBMCs provided the cDNA or gDNA that served as material.

The sequencing sample was made of peripheral blood. The clonotype originates from a woman aged 55-70 years with active or convalescent COVID-19. The chain employs TRBV7-9 and TRBJ1-1; TRBD1 matches 9 bases. The CDR3 is CASSLGQGALEAFF. The CDR3, as DNA: TGTGCCAGCAGCTTGGGACAGGGTGCACTCGAAGCTTTCTTT.